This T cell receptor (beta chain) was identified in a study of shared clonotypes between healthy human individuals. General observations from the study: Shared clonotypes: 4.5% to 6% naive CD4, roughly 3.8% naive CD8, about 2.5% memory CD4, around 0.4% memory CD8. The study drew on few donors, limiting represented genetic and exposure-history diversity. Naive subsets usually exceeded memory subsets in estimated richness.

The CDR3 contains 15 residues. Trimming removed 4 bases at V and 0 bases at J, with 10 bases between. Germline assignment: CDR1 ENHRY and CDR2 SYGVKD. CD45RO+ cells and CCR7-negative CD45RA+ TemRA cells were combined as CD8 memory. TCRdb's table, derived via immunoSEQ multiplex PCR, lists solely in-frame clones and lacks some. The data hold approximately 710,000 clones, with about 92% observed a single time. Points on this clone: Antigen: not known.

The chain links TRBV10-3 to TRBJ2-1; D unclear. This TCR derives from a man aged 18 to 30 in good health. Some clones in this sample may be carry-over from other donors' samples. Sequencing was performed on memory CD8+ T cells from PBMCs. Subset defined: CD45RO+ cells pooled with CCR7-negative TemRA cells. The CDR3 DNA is TGTGCCATCAGTGGTTTGGCGATCTCCTACAATGAGCAGTTCTTC. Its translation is CAISGLAISYNEQFF.